Each of the 17 T cell receptor beta chains below was sequenced from the same sample in a study of blood T cell repertoires in COVID-19 (dated by TCRdb to about 2020). Receptor amplification or capture employed the immunoSEQ multiplex PCR assay. Entries here come from immuneACCESS through TCRdb and include only in-frame sequences with V and J called. Some clones fail to appear in such tables; in the studies checked, an unresolved V gene covers under half of the shortfall, and the cause of the remainder is unknown. Recorded for this sample are about 180,000 clones; just under 80% of them occurred a single time. The ten largest clones take up around 6.3% of the sample. The specimen was peripheral blood. The source is a man between 70 and 80 years old with active or convalescent COVID-19.

This clone was counted once. The rearrangement uses TRBV5-6 and TRBJ1-2; 8 bases are shared with TRBD1. The CDR3 consists of 15 residues. CDR1 and CDR2 (germline): SGHDT, YYEEEE. V was pared by 2 bases and J by 8 bases, with 11 bases of the junction left unmatched. The CDR3 DNA reads TGTGCCAGCAGCTTTCGACAGGGGAGAGAGAGCGGCTACACCTTC. Its translation: CASSFRQGRESGYTF.

The chain combines TRBV6-5 with TRBJ2-5; the match to TRBD2 covers 9 bases. Losses at the gene ends were 2 bases for V and 2 bases for J; bases not matched to a gene: 3. Germline values: CDR1 MNHEY, CDR2 SVGAGI. The CDR3 is 15 residues long. DNA for the CDR3: TGTGCCAGCAGTTACCAAGCGGGGGGACAAGAGACCCAGTACTTC. Its translation: CASSYQAGGQETQYF.

This clone was observed once. This chain joins TRBV6-5 and TRBJ2-7; 7 bases match TRBD2. The CDR3 runs to 16 residues. The germline CDR1 and CDR2 sequences are MNHEY and SVGAGI. Trimming at V came to 2 bases and at J to 4 bases, leaving 11 bases not matched to a gene. This chain's CDR3 is CASSYTRGGRLYEQYF. For the CDR3, the DNA is TGTGCCAGCAGTTACACGAGGGGCGGGAGATTATACGAGCAGTACTTC.

CDR3 DNA: TGTGCCAGCAGCCTCGTCGGACTAGCGGGAAGGGGCGGGGAGCTGTTTTTT. Its translation is CASSLVGLAGRGGELFF. The rearrangement uses TRBV7-3 and TRBJ2-2; 12 nucleotides match TRBD2. The CDR3 length is 17 residues. Germline V gene sequence: CDR1 SGHTA, CDR2 FQGTGA. Trimming at V came to 5 bases and at J to 7 bases, leaving 11 bases not matched to a gene.

Only one count was recorded for this clone. The chain couples TRBV27 to TRBJ1-2; D is ambiguous. Germline assignment: CDR1 MNHEY and CDR2 SMNVEV (reference sequence). V was shortened by 6 bases and J by 0 bases, with 5 bases between the two germline ends. The CDR3 totals 12 residues. CDR3 loop: CASRQSNYGYTF. The CDR3, as DNA: TGTGCCAGCAGACAGTCTAACTATGGCTACACCTTC.

V is TRBV30 and J is TRBJ1-5; D not certain. This CDR3 region has 13 residues. The V gene lost 2 bases and the J gene lost 5 bases, with 10 bases spanning the gap. Per the germline V gene, CDR1 is GTSNPN and CDR2 is SVGIG (reference sequence). For the CDR3, the DNA is TGTGCCTGGAGTACGGGATTGGATCAGCCCCAGCATTTT. This gives the protein CAWSTGLDQPQHF.

The chain couples TRBV7-9 to TRBJ1-1; 7 nucleotides agree with TRBD1. The CDR3 loop spans 18 amino acids. Germline V gene sequence: CDR1 SEHNR, CDR2 FQNEAQ (reference sequence). The junction had 11 bases not matched to a gene; V was cut back by 1 base and J by 0 bases. The CDR3 DNA is TGTGCCAGCAGCTTAGGAAGAGGGGGCGGGCAGATGAACACTGAAGCTTTCTTT. This sequence encodes CASSLGRGGGQMNTEAFF.

The CDR3 here is CASSEDRGAPANYGYTF. CDR3 DNA sequence: TGTGCCAGCAGTGAAGATCGGGGGGCCCCAGCTAACTATGGCTACACCTTC. The chain is built from TRBV6-1 and TRBJ1-2, with D perhaps matching TRBD1 (6 bases). Germline V gene data show CDR1 as MNHNS and CDR2 as SASEGT. The V end lost 1 base, the J end lost 0 bases, and 15 bases lay between the germline ends. The CDR3 length is 17 residues.

The rearrangement joins TRBV12-3 or TRBV12-4 to TRBJ2-5; 7 positions match TRBD1. V shed 5 bases, J shed 4 bases, and the junction held 4 bases outside the gene matches. The CDR3 covers 13 residues. CDR3 sequence: CASSDRVRETQYF. CDR3 sequence (DNA): TGTGCCAGCAGTGACAGGGTCAGAGAGACCCAGTACTTC.

The chain joins TRBV30 to TRBJ2-2, with D unresolved. CDR1 and CDR2 (germline): GTSNPN, SVGIG (reference sequence). Trimming removed 2 bases from V and 0 bases from J, with 4 bases in between. The CDR3 loop spans 13 amino acids. CDR3 nucleotide sequence: TGTGCCTGGAGTTTTACGAACACCGGGGAGCTGTTTTTT. Protein: CAWSFTNTGELFF.

V usage is TRBV11-2 and J usage is TRBJ1-1; TRBD1 might be the D (5 bases). The germline V gene encodes CDR1 SGHAT and CDR2 FQNNGV. The CDR3 contains 14 residues. The V end was cut by 3 bases, the J end by 7 bases, with 15 bases between. CDR3 sequence reads: CASSLERQTLEAFF. The CDR3 bases are TGTGCCAGCAGCTTGGAGAGACAGACCCTTGAAGCTTTCTTT.

This clone was seen more than once but under ten times. This chain joins TRBV5-5 and TRBJ1-4; TRBD1 is a possible D gene (5 bases). Per the germline V gene, CDR1 is SGHKS and CDR2 is YYEKEE (reference sequence). Trimming cost V 4 bases and J 12 bases, with 22 bases left between them. This CDR3 has 15 amino acids. This chain's CDR3 is CASSPELRQGGELFF. As DNA, the CDR3 is TGTGCCAGCAGCCCCGAATTGAGGCAGGGAGGGGAACTGTTTTTT.

The chain links TRBV9 to TRBJ2-2; perhaps TRBD2 as D (6 bases). Germline assignment: CDR1 SGDLS and CDR2 YYNGEE. The ends were cut back, 7 bases at V and 0 bases at J, with 13 bases in the middle. This CDR3 has 15 residues. CDR3 coding DNA: TGTGCCAGCCGGGGTGGAGGGTCGAACACCGGGGAGCTGTTTTTT. Residues: CASRGGGSNTGELFF.

The V gene is TRBV27, the J gene TRBJ1-6; 8 nucleotides match TRBD1. CDR3 length equals 16 residues. In germline, CDR1 is MNHEY, CDR2 SMNVEV (reference sequence). J gave up 10 bases and V 3 bases, and 11 bases lay outside the gene matches. The CDR3 sequence is CASSFSRTGQASPLHF. The CDR3 nucleotides are TGTGCCAGCAGTTTCTCACGGACAGGGCAAGCCTCACCCCTCCACTTT.

This clone has only a few counts. This chain joins TRBV7-8 and TRBJ2-5, with TRBD1 matching 11 bases. Germline V lookup: CDR1 SGHVS, CDR2 FQNEAQ. The J segment lost 4 bases and the V segment lost 3 bases, leaving 1 base of the junction unmatched. The CDR3 covers 14 residues. The DNA for the CDR3 is TGTGCCAGCAGCTTGGACAGGGGGCGAGAGACCCAGTACTTC. Translation gives CASSLDRGRETQYF.

This clone was counted a single time. The gene calls are TRBV7-3 and TRBJ1-6, with D possibly TRBD1 on 6 matching bases. The CDR3 runs to 14 residues. V was trimmed by 1 base and J by 9 bases, leaving 10 bases between them. The germline V gene has CDR1 SGHTA and CDR2 FQGTGA. CDR3 amino acids: CASSLRGPRSPLHF. For the CDR3, the DNA is TGTGCCAGCAGCTTAAGGGGGCCTCGTTCACCCCTCCACTTT. The whole variable domain, remainder taken from reference TRBV7-3 and TRBJ1-6, is GAGVSQTPSNKVTEKGKYVELRCDPISGHTALYWYRQSLGQGPEFLIYFQGTGAADDSGLPNDRFFAVRPEGSVSTLKIQRTERGDSAVYLCASSLRGPRSPLHFGNGTRLTVT.

The rearrangement links TRBV21-1 to TRBJ2-1; the table's TRBD2 call for D was not verified on the DNA. TRBV21-1 is deemed a pseudogene. CDR3 size: 17 residues. The CDR3 spells CASRRTSSRSSYNEQFF. In nucleotides, the CDR3 is TGTGCCAGCCGCCGGACTAGCTCCCGTAGCTCCTACAATGAGCAGTTCTTC.